This T cell receptor (beta chain) was documented in a study of T cells of healthy individuals. There are a few counts of this clonotype. Germline V lookup: CDR1 SGHRS, CDR2 YFSETQ. The CDR3 runs to 18 residues. J gave up 4 bases and V 6 bases, and 17 bases lay outside the gene matches. TCRdb reprocessed the 5' RACE reads with MiXCR, giving one entry per CDR3 protein. The repertoire has 40,000 to 60,000 distinct CDR3 sequences, under 15% of them found once; the top ten carry 15% to 20%. J is TRBJ2-1 and V is TRBV5-1; 9 nucleotides align to TRBD2. The source is a human donor in good health. The CDR3: CASMVSGGPNAIYNEQFF. The CDR3 DNA reads as TGCGCCAGCATGGTTAGCGGGGGCCCCAATGCTATATACAATGAGCAGTTCTTC.